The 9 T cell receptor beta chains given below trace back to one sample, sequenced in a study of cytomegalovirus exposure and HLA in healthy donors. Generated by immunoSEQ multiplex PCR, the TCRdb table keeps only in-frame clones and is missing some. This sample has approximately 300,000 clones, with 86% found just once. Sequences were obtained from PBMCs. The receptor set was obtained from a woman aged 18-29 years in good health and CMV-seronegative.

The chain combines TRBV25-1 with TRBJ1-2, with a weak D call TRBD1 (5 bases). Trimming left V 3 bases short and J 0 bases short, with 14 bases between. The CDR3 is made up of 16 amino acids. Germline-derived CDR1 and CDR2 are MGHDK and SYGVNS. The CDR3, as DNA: TGTGCCAGCAGTGACGCCCCGGGGACTACTAACTATGGCTACACCTTC. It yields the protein CASSDAPGTTNYGYTF.

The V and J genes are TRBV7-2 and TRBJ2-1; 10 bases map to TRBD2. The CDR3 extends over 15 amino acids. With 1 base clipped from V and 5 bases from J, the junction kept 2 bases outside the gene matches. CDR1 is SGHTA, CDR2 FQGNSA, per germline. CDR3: CASSLGLAGDNEQFF. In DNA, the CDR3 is TGTGCCAGCAGCTTAGGCCTAGCGGGAGACAATGAGCAGTTCTTC.

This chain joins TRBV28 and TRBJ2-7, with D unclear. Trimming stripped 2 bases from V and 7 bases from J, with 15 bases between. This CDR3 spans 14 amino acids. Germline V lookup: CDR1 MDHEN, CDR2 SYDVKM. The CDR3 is CASSLRSLRDEQYF. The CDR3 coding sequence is TGTGCCAGCAGTTTAAGATCTTTGCGAGATGAGCAGTACTTC.

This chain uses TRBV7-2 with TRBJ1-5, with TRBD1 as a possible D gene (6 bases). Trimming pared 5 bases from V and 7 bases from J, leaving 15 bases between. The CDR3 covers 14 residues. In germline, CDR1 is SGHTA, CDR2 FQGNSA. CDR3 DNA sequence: TGTGCCAGCAGCCCGAGGGGGGGCGAACAGCCCCAGCATTTT. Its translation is CASSPRGGEQPQHF.

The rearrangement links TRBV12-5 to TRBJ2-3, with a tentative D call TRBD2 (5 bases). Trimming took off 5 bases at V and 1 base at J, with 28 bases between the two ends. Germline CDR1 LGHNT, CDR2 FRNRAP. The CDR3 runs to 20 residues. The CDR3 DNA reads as TGTGCTAGTGGTCCTGCCCCCCTAGGGTGGAGCGGTTGGGGCACAGATACGCAGTATTTT. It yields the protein CASGPAPLGWSGWGTDTQYF.

Here the CDR3 reads CASSSSGGSSYEQYF. The CDR3, as DNA: TGTGCCAGCAGCTCCAGCGGGGGTAGCTCCTACGAGCAGTACTTC. The gene calls are TRBV7-3 and TRBJ2-7; TRBD2 matches at 8 bases. The CDR3 contains 15 residues. Germline CDR1 and CDR2: SGHTA and FQGTGA. J lost 0 bases, V lost 4 bases, and 5 bases had no gene match.

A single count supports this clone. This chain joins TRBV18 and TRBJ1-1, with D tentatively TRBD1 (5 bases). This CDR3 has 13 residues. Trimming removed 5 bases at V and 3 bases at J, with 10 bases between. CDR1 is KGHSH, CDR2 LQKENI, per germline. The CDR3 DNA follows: TGTGCCAGCTCATCCGGAGGGGACACTGAAGCTTTCTTT. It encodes CASSSGGDTEAFF.

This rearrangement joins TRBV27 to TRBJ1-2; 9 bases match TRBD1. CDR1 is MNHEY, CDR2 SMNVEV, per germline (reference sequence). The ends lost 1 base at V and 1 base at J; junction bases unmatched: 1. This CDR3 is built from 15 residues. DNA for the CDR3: TGTGCCAGCAGTTTATTGGGACAGGGTAACTATGGCTACACCTTC. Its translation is CASSLLGQGNYGYTF.

In DNA form, the CDR3 reads TGTGCCAGCAGTCCCGGGGGGAGGCCTAACTATGGCTACACCTTC. It translates to CASSPGGRPNYGYTF. The chain employs TRBV28 and TRBJ1-2, with TRBD1 as a possible D gene (5 bases). The CDR3 contains 15 residues. CDR1 and CDR2 (germline): MDHEN, SYDVKM. The V and J ends lost 5 bases and 0 bases respectively, with 13 bases between them.